The clone carrying this TCR beta chain has a handful of counts. V was clipped by 4 bases and J by 1 base, with 7 bases between them. The CDR3 spans 13 residues. Germline CDR1 and CDR2: KGHSH and LQKENI. This entry comes from a study of shared clonotypes between healthy human individuals. The test was conducted at deep level. Some clones are missing from TCRdb's copy, which holds only in-frame ones; the method was immunoSEQ multiplex PCR. Of 2,500,000 or so clones listed, 80% to 95% were seen once; the top ten hold 0.37%. The chain couples TRBV18 to TRBJ1-1; D is perhaps TRBD1 (5 bases). The specimen sequenced was naive CD4+ T cells from PBMCs. The subset was: CD45RA+ positively selected. This clonotype was obtained from a man in his late teens or twenties in good health. Some clones in this sample may be carry-over from other donors' samples. The CDR3 DNA is TGTGCCAGCTCACGGGACGAGAACACTGAAGCTTTCTTT. Amino acids: CASSRDENTEAFF.